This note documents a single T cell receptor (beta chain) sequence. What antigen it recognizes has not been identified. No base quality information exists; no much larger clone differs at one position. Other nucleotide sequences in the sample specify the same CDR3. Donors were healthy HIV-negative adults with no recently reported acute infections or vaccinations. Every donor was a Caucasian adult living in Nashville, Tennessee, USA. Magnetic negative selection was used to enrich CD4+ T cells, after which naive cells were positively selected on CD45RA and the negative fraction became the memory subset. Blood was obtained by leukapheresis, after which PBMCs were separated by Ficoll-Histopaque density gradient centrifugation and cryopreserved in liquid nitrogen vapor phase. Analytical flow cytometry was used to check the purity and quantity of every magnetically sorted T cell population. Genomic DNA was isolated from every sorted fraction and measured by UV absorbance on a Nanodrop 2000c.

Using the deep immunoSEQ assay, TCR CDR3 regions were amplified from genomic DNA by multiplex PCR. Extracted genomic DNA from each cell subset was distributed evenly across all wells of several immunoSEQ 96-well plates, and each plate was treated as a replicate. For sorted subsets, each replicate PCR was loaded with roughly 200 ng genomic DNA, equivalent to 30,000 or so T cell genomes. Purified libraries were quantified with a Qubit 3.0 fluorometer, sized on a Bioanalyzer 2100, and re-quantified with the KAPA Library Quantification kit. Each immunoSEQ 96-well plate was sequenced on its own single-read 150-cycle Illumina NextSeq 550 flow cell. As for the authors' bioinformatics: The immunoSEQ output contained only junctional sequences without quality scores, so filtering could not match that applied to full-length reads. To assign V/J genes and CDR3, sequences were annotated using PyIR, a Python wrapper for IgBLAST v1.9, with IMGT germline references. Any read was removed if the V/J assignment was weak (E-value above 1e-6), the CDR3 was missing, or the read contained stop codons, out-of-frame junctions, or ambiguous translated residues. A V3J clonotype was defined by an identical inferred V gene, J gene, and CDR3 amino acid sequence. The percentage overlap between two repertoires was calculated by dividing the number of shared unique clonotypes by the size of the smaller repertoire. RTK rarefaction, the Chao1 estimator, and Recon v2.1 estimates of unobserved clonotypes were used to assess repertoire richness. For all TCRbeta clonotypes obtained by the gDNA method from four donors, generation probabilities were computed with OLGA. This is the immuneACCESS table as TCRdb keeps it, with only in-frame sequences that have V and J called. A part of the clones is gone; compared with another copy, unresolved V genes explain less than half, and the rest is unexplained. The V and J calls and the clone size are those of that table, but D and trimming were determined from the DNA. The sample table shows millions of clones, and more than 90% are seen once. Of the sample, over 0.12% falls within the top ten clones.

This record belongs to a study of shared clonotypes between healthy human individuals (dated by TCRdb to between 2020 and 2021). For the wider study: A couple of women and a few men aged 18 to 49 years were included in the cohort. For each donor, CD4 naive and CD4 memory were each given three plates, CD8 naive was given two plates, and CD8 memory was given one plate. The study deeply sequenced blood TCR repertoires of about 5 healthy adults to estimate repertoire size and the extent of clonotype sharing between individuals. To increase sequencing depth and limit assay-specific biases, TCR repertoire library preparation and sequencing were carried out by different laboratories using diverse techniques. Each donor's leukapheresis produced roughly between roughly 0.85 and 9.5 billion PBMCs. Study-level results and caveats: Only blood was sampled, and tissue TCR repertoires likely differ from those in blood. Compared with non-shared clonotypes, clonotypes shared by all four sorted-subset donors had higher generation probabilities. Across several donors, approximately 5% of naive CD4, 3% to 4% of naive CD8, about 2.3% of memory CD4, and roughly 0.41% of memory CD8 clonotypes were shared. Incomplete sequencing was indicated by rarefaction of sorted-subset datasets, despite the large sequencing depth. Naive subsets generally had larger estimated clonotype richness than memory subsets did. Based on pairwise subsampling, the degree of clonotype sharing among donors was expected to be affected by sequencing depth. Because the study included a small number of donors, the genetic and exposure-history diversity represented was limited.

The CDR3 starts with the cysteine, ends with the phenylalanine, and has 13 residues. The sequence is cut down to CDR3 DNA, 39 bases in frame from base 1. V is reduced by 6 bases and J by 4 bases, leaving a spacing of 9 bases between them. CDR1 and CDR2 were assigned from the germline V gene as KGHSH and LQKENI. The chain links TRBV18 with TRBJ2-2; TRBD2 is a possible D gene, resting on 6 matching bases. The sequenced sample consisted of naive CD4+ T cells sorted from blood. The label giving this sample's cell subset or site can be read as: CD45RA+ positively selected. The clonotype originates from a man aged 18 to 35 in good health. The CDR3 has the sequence CASSLGGTGELFF. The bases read TGTGCCAGCTCTCTCGGGGGCACCGGGGAGCTGTTTTTT.